The rows below give T cell receptor beta chains drawn from one sample of a study of blood T cells in healthy people across ages. MiXCR, applied by TCRdb to the 5' RACE reads, yields one record per CDR3 protein. The sample holds 790,000 or so distinct CDR3 sequences, around half seen once. The specimen sequenced was blood. These receptors were obtained from a man older than 75 in good health. Both conserved end residues are part of each CDR3. The order of the fields is J gene, clone size, D gene, V gene, CDR3 length, CDR3 DNA, CDR3 protein. The D gene is left open where the match is weak. A clone size is listed for some rows: how often the clone was seen (once, few, many), or a class if it is expanded.

TRBJ2-3 NA TRBD2 TRBV19 14 TGTGCCAGTAGGGGACTAGAACTCACAGATACGCAGTATTTT CASRGLELTDTQYF
TRBJ2-3 many NA TRBV29-1 15 TGCAGCGTCCAGTTTTTAACGGCTAGCACAGATACGCAGTATTTT CSVQFLTASTDTQYF
TRBJ2-5 NA TRBD1 TRBV3-1 16 TGTGCCAGCAGCCAAGACGCCCAGGGGGAGATAGAGACCCAGTACTTC CASSQDAQGEIETQYF
TRBJ2-7 few TRBD2 TRBV7-2 13 TGTGCCAGCAGCTACAGGGACGGGGGGGCCAGGTACTTC CASSYRDGGARYF
TRBJ2-7 NA TRBD1 TRBV20-1 13 TGCAGTGCTAGATCAACAGGGGACCACGAGCAGTACTTC CSARSTGDHEQYF
TRBJ2-7 few TRBD2 TRBV6-1 14 TGTGCCAGCAGGGGGACTAGCGGGATGAACGAGCAGTACTTC CASRGTSGMNEQYF
TRBJ2-1 NA NA TRBV29-1 12 TGCAGCGGAAGTGAAGGCTACAATGAGCAGTTCTTC CSGSEGYNEQFF
TRBJ1-4 NA TRBD1 TRBV28 14 TGTGCCAGCACCCCCGGGACAGTTAATGAAAAACTGTTTTTT CASTPGTVNEKLFF
TRBJ1-2 NA NA TRBV10-3 12 TGTGCAGGAGCTAGAGAGAACTATGGCTACACCTTC CAGARENYGYTF
TRBJ1-2 NA NA TRBV27 14 TGTGCCAGCAGCCCCCCCGGGGGGGTCTATGGCTACACCTTC CASSPPGGVYGYTF
TRBJ2-4 NA NA TRBV7-2 14 TGTGCCAGCAGCCCCGAGAAAGCCAAAAACATTCAGTACTTC CASSPEKAKNIQYF
TRBJ1-2 NA NA TRBV20-1 14 TGCAGTGCTAGTCAGCTGGGAACTAACTATGGCTACACCTTC CSASQLGTNYGYTF
TRBJ2-7 many TRBD1 TRBV12-3/TRBV12-4 13 TGTGCCAGCAGCCCGACAGGGGGCATCGAGCAGTACTTC CASSPTGGIEQYF
TRBJ1-1 few NA TRBV20-1 14 TGCAGTGCTAGAGATGGCCGGTTGAACACTGAAGCTTTCTTT CSARDGRLNTEAFF
TRBJ1-5 NA TRBD1 TRBV9 13 TGTGCCAGCAGCAGGGGGACAGATCAGCCCCAGCATTTT CASSRGTDQPQHF
TRBJ2-1 NA TRBD2 TRBV20-1 14 TGCAGTGCTAGGACTAGCGGGACAGTCGATGAGCAGTTCTTC CSARTSGTVDEQFF
TRBJ2-7 many NA TRBV7-2 12 TGTGCCAGCAGCTCATATCGTGGCGAGCAGTACTTC CASSSYRGEQYF
TRBJ2-1 NA TRBD2 TRBV20-1 14 TGCAGTGCTAGAGACTGGGCTAGCGGGAACGAGCAGTTCTTC CSARDWASGNEQFF
TRBJ2-3 NA TRBD2 TRBV6-6 14 TGTGCCAGCACTCCGACTAGCCTCACAGATACGCAGTATTTT CASTPTSLTDTQYF
TRBJ1-1 few NA TRBV2 15 TGTGCCAGCAGAATCCGGGCGGTCGGAGGTGCTGAAGCTTTCTTT CASRIRAVGGAEAFF
TRBJ2-6 few NA TRBV24-1 15 TGTGCCACCAGTGATTTGAACTCTGGGGCCAACGTCCTGACTTTC CATSDLNSGANVLTF
TRBJ2-3 NA NA TRBV27 15 TGTGCCAGCAGTTTGCTCGCTAGCAGCACAGATATGCAGTATTTT CASSLLASSTDMQYF
TRBJ2-5 NA NA TRBV29-1 13 TGCAGCGCCAACTGGCCAGGGAAAGAGACCCAGTACTTC CSANWPGKETQYF
TRBJ2-1 NA NA TRBV7-3 14 TGTGCCAGCAGCTCCGACTCCACCTACAATGAGCAGTTCTTC CASSSDSTYNEQFF
TRBJ2-3 NA NA TRBV6-5 12 TGTGCCAGCGGGCGGAGCGCAGATACGCAGTATTTT CASGRSADTQYF